This T cell receptor (beta chain) was observed in a study of regulatory T cells in long-lasting Graves disease. This clonotype showed up many times. HTBI primers from iRepertoire and Arm-PCR of CDR3 regions yielded the TCR beta libraries. Each CDR3 protein is one row after TCRdb ran MiXCR on the multiplex PCR reads. The profile shows about 430,000 distinct CDR3 sequences, 21% of them singletons. From germline, CDR1 is SGHAT and CDR2 FQDESV (reference sequence). Trimming took off 5 bases at V and 6 bases at J, with 16 bases between the two ends. The CDR3 loop spans 14 amino acids. The time point is: persistent/refractory GD, antithyroid drugs over 5 years with positive TRAb. Following extraction of RNA from PBMCs, that RNA was used to make the TCR library. Into tubes containing EDTA, roughly 8.8 milliliters of peripheral blood were drawn.

This chain joins TRBV11-1 and TRBJ1-1; possibly TRBD1 for D (5 bases). The sample was peripheral blood mononuclear cells (PBMCs), taken when the disease was refractory, from a patient treated with antithyroid drugs. This receptor was identified in a female donor with Graves disease. The CDR3 here is CASSLRVASAEAFF. The DNA of the CDR3 is TGTGCCAGCAGCCTCAGGGTCGCTAGCGCTGAAGCTTTCTTT.